A selection of T cell receptor beta chains follows, all from one sample in a study of shared clonotypes between healthy human individuals. The table came from immunoSEQ multiplex PCR; TCRdb's copy has only in-frame clones and leaves some out. This sample has some 2 million clones; 95% occur once, and the top ten carry 0.13%. Sequenced: naive CD4+ T cells sorted from blood. The source of these receptors is a man younger than 30 in good health. Both conserved end residues are part of each CDR3. Fields, in order: clone size, CDR3 length, D gene, V gene, J gene, CDR3 DNA, CDR3 protein. A D gene is named only where the DNA matches it firmly. Size is stated for part of the rows, as once, few or many counts, or as a class when the clone is expanded.

>.|15|TRBD2|TRBV5-6|TRBJ2-7
TGTGCCAGCAGCGCACTAGCGGGAGTTGTCTACGAGCAGTACTTC
CASSALAGVVYEQYF
>.|15|TRBD1|TRBV6-5|TRBJ2-3
TGTGCCAGCAGTTACTCGGACAGGGGCACAGATACGCAGTATTTT
CASSYSDRGTDTQYF
>.|13|.|TRBV28|TRBJ1-2
TGTGCCAGCACTATACAGGGAAACTATGGCTACACCTTC
CASTIQGNYGYTF
>.|14|.|TRBV11-2|TRBJ1-2
TGTGCCAGCAGCCCTCGACAGAGCTCAAGTGGCTACACCTTC
CASSPRQSSSGYTF
>.|17|TRBD1|TRBV19|TRBJ1-1
TGTGCCAGTAGTCTCCAATACCCTATACAGGGGGCAAGTGAAGCTTTCTTT
CASSLQYPIQGASEAFF
>.|10|.|TRBV2|TRBJ2-7
TGTGCCAGCGGGGCGGGGGAGCAGTACTTC
CASGAGEQYF
>.|16|TRBD1|TRBV7-2|TRBJ2-7
TGTGCCAGCAGCCGGTCCCGGGACAGGGGGGGATACGAGCAGTACTTC
CASSRSRDRGGYEQYF
>.|15|.|TRBV10-3|TRBJ2-7
TGTGCCATCAGTGAAGGCCCTGAAAGGGCCTACGAGCAGTACTTC
CAISEGPERAYEQYF
>.|15|TRBD2|TRBV4-2|TRBJ2-7
TGTGCCAGCAGCCAAGACGGGACTAGGAAGCACGAGCAGTACTTC
CASSQDGTRKHEQYF
>.|12|.|TRBV18|TRBJ2-7
TGTGCCAGCTCACCGACGACGGGGGAGCAGTACTTC
CASSPTTGEQYF
>.|13|TRBD1|TRBV25-1|TRBJ2-7
TGTGCCAGCAGTGAACAGGGGGCCGGCGAGCAGTACTTC
CASSEQGAGEQYF
>.|18|.|TRBV21-1|TRBJ1-2
TGTGCCAGCAGCTCCCAGTGGGGGGCCAGGGGGCGCGACTATGGCTACACCTTC
CASSSQWGARGRDYGYTF
>.|14|.|TRBV11-2|TRBJ2-7
TGTGCCAGCAGCTTAGGTCGGGGAACCTACGAGCAGTACTTC
CASSLGRGTYEQYF
>once|15|TRBD2|TRBV27|TRBJ2-1
TGTGCCAGCAGTCCTGTAGCGGGGGAGTACAATGAGCAGTTCTTC
CASSPVAGEYNEQFF
>.|15|TRBD2|TRBV13|TRBJ2-5
TGTGCCAGCAGCTTCTTCGGGAGGGCCCTCGAGACCCAGTACTTC
CASSFFGRALETQYF
>.|15|TRBD2|TRBV27|TRBJ2-3
TGTGCCAGCAGTTCCGGACTAGTCGGCGCAGATACGCAGTATTTT
CASSSGLVGADTQYF
>once|13|.|TRBV7-3|TRBJ2-7
TGTGCCAGCAGCCAGATCCAGGGATACGAGCAGTACTTC
CASSQIQGYEQYF
>.|19|.|TRBV7-2|TRBJ1-6
TGTGCCAGCAGCTTAGCGCGGGGGCCCCGCTCCTTTGATAATTCACCCCTCCACTTT
CASSLARGPRSFDNSPLHF
>.|13|.|TRBV27|TRBJ2-3
TGTGCCAGCAGTTTACTCCCCCGGGGGCTTCTAGATTTT
CASSLLPRGLLDF
>.|15|TRBD1|TRBV5-1|TRBJ1-4
TGCGCCAGCAGCTCTGACAGGGGGGGAAATGAAAAACTGTTTTTT
CASSSDRGGNEKLFF
>.|18|.|TRBV2|TRBJ2-3
TGTGCCAGCAGTGAAAAAAGAACCTCGTTCAGGGGCACAGATACGCAGTATTTT
CASSEKRTSFRGTDTQYF